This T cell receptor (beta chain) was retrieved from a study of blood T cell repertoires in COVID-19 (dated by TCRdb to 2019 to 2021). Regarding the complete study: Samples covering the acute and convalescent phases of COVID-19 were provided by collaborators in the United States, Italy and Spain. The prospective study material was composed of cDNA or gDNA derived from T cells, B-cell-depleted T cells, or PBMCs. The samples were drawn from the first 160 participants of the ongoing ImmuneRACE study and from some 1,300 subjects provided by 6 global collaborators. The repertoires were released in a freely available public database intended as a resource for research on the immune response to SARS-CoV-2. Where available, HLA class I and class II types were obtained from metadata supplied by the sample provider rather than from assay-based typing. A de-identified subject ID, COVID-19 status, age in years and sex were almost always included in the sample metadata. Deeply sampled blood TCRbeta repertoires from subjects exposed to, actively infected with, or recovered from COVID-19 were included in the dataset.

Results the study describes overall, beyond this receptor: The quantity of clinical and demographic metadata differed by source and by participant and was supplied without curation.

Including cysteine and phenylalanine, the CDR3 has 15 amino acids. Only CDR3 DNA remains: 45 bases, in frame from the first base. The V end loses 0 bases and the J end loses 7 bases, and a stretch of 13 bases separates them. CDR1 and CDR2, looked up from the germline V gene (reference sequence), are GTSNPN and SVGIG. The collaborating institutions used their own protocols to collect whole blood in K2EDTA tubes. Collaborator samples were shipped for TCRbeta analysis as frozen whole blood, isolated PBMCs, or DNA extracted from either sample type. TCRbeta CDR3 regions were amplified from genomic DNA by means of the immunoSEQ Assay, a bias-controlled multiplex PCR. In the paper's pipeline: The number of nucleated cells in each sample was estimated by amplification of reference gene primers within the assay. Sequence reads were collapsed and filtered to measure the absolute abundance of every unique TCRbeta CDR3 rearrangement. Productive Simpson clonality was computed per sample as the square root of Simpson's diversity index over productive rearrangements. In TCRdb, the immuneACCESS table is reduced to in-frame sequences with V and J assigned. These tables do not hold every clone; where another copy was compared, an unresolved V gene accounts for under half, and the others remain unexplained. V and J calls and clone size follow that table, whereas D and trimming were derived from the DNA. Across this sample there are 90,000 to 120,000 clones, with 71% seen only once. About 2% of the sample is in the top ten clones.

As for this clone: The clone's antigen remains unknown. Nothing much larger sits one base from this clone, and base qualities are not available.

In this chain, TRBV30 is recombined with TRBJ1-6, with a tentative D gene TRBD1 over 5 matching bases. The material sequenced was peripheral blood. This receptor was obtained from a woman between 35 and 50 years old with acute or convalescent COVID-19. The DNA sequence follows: TGTGCCTGGAGTGTGGGGGGTGGTCGAAATTCACCCCTCCACTTT. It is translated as CAWSVGGGRNSPLHF.